The 8 T cell receptor beta chains in this list originate from one sample, sequenced in a study of vaccination effects on CD4 cells after COVID-19. These receptors' antigens are unknown. Using immunoSEQ multiplex PCR, the repertoire was profiled, and TCRdb retains in-frame clones only, with some absent. The sample shows 25,000 to 35,000 clones, approximately 71% of them seen only once. Antigen-specific CD4+ T cells were expanded (with viral peptide pools) by the ViraFEST assay ahead of sequencing. Following 10 days of culture, CD4+ T cells were isolated. Participants each got two BNT162b2 or mRNA-1273 vaccine doses. The specimen comprised CD4+ T cells from PBMCs cultured with HCoV-NL63 spike peptides, sampled after COVID-19 vaccination. These receptors all stem from a human donor who received a COVID-19 vaccine.

The rearrangement links TRBV6-5 to TRBJ2-2, with D hard to call. The CDR3 spans 14 residues. V shed 7 bases and J shed 4 bases, with 13 bases lying between them. Germline V gene data show CDR1 as MNHEY and CDR2 as SVGAGI. The CDR3, as DNA: TGTGCCAGCAAGTCGGGCCAGACCACCGGGGAGCTGTTTTTT. Translating it yields CASKSGQTTGELFF.

The V call is TRBV11-3, the J call TRBJ2-7; TRBD1 aligns across 7 bases. From germline, CDR1 is SGHNT and CDR2 YENEEA. The CDR3 has 15 residues. V gave up 5 bases and J gave up 1 base; unmatched junction bases: 8. This CDR3 is CASSRTGTASYEQYF. The DNA for the CDR3 is TGTGCCAGCAGCCGCACCGGGACAGCTTCCTACGAGCAGTACTTC.

The V and J genes are TRBV5-4 and TRBJ2-3; a weak D match, TRBD2 (7 bases). Trimming shortened V by 7 bases and J by 1 base, and 16 bases separated the two germline ends. The CDR3 loop spans 15 amino acids. Germline loops: CDR1 SGHNT, CDR2 YYREEE (reference sequence). CDR3 sequence (DNA): TGTGCCAGCCTTTCGGGGGGACACGGCACAGATACGCAGTATTTT. It is translated as CASLSGGHGTDTQYF.

V and J are TRBV5-1 and TRBJ2-3, with TRBD2 matching 9 bases. Trimming at V came to 2 bases and at J to 2 bases, leaving 6 bases not matched to a gene. Germline assignment: CDR1 SGHRS and CDR2 YFSETQ. The CDR3 extends over 16 amino acids. In nucleotides, the CDR3 is TGCGCCAGCAGCTTTTTAGCGGGAGTGTACACAGATACGCAGTATTTT. Protein: CASSFLAGVYTDTQYF.

The rearrangement uses TRBV5-6 and TRBJ2-7; TRBD2 aligns across 9 bases. This CDR3 spans 16 amino acids. Trimming removed 2 bases from V and 1 base from J; junction bases left unmatched: 7. Germline-derived CDR1 and CDR2 are SGHDT and YYEEEE. CDR3 nucleotide sequence: TGTGCCAGCAGCTTCTTGGGAGCGGGGGGTTCCTACGAGCAGTACTTC. It specifies CASSFLGAGGSYEQYF.

The rearrangement links TRBV6-5 to TRBJ1-2; D is ambiguous. The CDR3 length is 14 residues. Trimming took 4 bases from V and 5 from J, leaving 14 bases between them. CDR1 and CDR2 from the germline V gene are MNHEY and SVGAGI. The CDR3 reads CASSLGRSSYGYTF. The CDR3 DNA is TGTGCCAGCAGTTTGGGTCGGTCCTCTTATGGCTACACCTTC.

This chain uses TRBV10-3 with TRBJ2-7, with 10 positions matching TRBD1. Germline CDR1 and CDR2: ENHRY and SYGVKD. The V and J ends lost 6 bases and 1 base, in that order; junction bases with no gene match: 6. The CDR3 runs 15 residues. This chain's CDR3 is CAIRMEDRGSYEQYF. For the CDR3, the DNA is TGTGCCATCAGGATGGAGGACAGGGGGTCCTACGAGCAGTACTTC.

The chain has TRBV14 and TRBJ2-5, with 8 bases that match TRBD1. V shed 4 bases and J 5 bases; nucleotides not matched to a gene: 6. The CDR3 sequence is 14 residues long. Germline assignment: CDR1 SGHDN and CDR2 FVKESK. The CDR3 loop is CASSPRTGKETQYF. The CDR3 DNA is TGTGCCAGCAGCCCCCGGACAGGGAAGGAGACCCAGTACTTC.